One sample yielded the 2 T cell receptor beta chains listed below, sequenced in a study of T cell responses to AZD1222 COVID-19 vaccine. The repertoire was sequenced with immunoSEQ multiplex PCR; TCRdb's copy has only in-frame clones and lacks some. The sample includes under 90,000 clones, approximately 85% of them seen just once. Here the sequenced sample was peripheral blood, taken 28 days after the second AZD1222 dose. The receptor set was obtained from an adult who received the AZD1222 COVID-19 vaccine.

In this sample, this clone turned up a few times. The rearrangement joins TRBV6-4 to TRBJ2-7, with a weak D call TRBD1 (5 bases). V gave up 4 bases and J gave up 4 bases, with 11 bases separating them. Germline values: CDR1 MRHNA, CDR2 SNTAGT. This CDR3 has 13 amino acids. CDR3 residues: CASSGPTGYEQYF. CDR3 DNA: TGTGCCAGCAGTGGCCCTACAGGTTACGAGCAGTACTTC.

This clone has a handful of counts. The CDR3 protein is CSAQGIQAFF. The CDR3 nucleotides are TGCAGTGCGCAGGGAATTCAAGCTTTCTTT. The genes are TRBV20-1 and TRBJ1-1; D may be TRBD1 (5 bases). This CDR3 is built from 10 residues. CDR1 DFQATT and CDR2 SNEGSKA come from the germline V gene (reference sequence). Between the trimmed V and J ends, which lost 6 bases and 9 bases, there was a span of 11 bases.